The 27 T cell receptor beta chains in this list originate from one sample, sequenced in a study of blood T cells in healthy people across ages. A sample-barcoded 5' primer and a J-beta primer mix were used in a second PCR of roughly 6 to 11 cycles. A single record per CDR3 protein comes from TCRdb applying MiXCR to the 5' RACE reads. Among around 800,000 distinct CDR3 sequences, 35% to 50% were seen once, and the ten largest hold approximately 18%. The sample taken for sequencing was blood. These receptors were taken from a man older than 75 in good health.

The chain recombines TRBV11-3 with TRBJ2-1, with TRBD2 matching over 8 bases. The junction had 19 bases not matched to a gene; V was cut back by 5 bases and J by 7 bases. Germline lookup yields CDR1 SGHNT and CDR2 YENEEA. This CDR3 spans 18 amino acids. The DNA of the CDR3 is TGTGCCAGCAGCATACCCTTATCGAGAGCGGGAGAGATGAATGAGCAGTTCTTC. Residues: CASSIPLSRAGEMNEQFF.

In its sample, this clonotype was seen a few times. The gene calls are TRBV20-1 and TRBJ2-7, with 7 nucleotides matching TRBD1. V lost 5 bases, J lost 3 bases, and 10 bases stayed unmatched. Germline CDR1 DFQATT, CDR2 SNEGSKA (reference sequence). CDR3 length equals 14 residues. Written as DNA, the CDR3 is TGCAGTGCTCAATCGACAGGGCAATACTACGAGCAGTACTTC. Translating gives CSAQSTGQYYEQYF.

A word on this clonotype: The junction departs from germline at one end; a sequencing error may be responsible. The CDR3 nucleotides read TGCGCCACCAGCAGAGCCGGACTAGCGGGAGATGAGCAGTTCTTC. Amino acids: CATSRAGLAGDEQFF. The V call is TRBV15, the J call TRBJ2-1, with 13 bases that match TRBD2. Germline assignment: CDR1 LNHNV and CDR2 YYDKDF (reference sequence). This CDR3 has 15 residues.

In its sample, this clonotype was seen a few times. The chain links TRBV5-1 to TRBJ2-1, with 10 positions matching TRBD2. With 3 bases clipped from V and 5 bases from J, the junction kept 2 bases outside the gene matches. The CDR3 extends over 14 amino acids. Per germline, CDR1 SGHRS and CDR2 YFSETQ. The CDR3 DNA reads TGCGCCAGCAGCTCTAGCGGGAGCAACAATGAGCAGTTCTTC. Its translation: CASSSSGSNNEQFF.

The rearrangement uses TRBV20-1 and TRBJ1-5; TRBD1 agrees at 8 bases. Per germline, CDR1 DFQATT and CDR2 SNEGSKA (reference sequence). Trimming cost V 5 bases and J 6 bases; bases outside gene matches: 6. This CDR3 region has 13 residues. The CDR3 sequence: CSAAGQGGQPQHF. CDR3 DNA: TGCAGTGCTGCTGGACAGGGTGGTCAGCCCCAGCATTTT.

The chain uses TRBV5-1 and TRBJ2-1; 9 bases map to TRBD1. J gave up 10 bases and V 1 base, and 12 bases lay outside the gene matches. Germline lookup yields CDR1 SGHRS and CDR2 YFSETQ. The CDR3 has 16 residues. CDR3 in amino acids: CASSLRTGASSREQFF. The DNA for the CDR3 is TGCGCCAGCAGCTTGAGGACAGGGGCTTCATCAAGGGAGCAGTTCTTC.

The genes are TRBV11-2 and TRBJ2-5, with TRBD2 matching over 15 bases. This CDR3 is 17 amino acids long. Germline CDR1 is SGHAT and CDR2 is FQNNGV. With 5 bases clipped from V and 3 bases from J, the junction kept 7 bases outside the gene matches. CDR3: CASSVGLAGGYEETQYF. CDR3 DNA sequence: TGTGCCAGCAGCGTCGGACTAGCGGGAGGGTACGAAGAGACCCAGTACTTC.

V usage is TRBV20-1 and J usage is TRBJ2-5; 10 positions agree with TRBD2. V lost 4 bases and J lost 11; bases outside the gene matches: 16. CDR1 is DFQATT, CDR2 SNEGSKA, per germline (reference sequence). The CDR3 is made up of 15 amino acids. CDR3 sequence: CSATRTSGVFVEQYF. The CDR3 bases are TGCAGTGCTACCCGGACTAGCGGAGTATTTGTAGAGCAGTACTTC.

In this sample, this clonotype turned up a few times. The junction departs from the called germline gene at one end, perhaps through a read error. The rearrangement links TRBV29-1 to TRBJ2-7, with TRBD2 as a possible D gene (5 bases). This CDR3 has 13 amino acids. The germline V gene encodes CDR1 SQVTM and CDR2 ANQGSEA. The CDR3 nucleotides are TGCGGCGTTCGTACGGGGTTCGCCTACGAGCAGTACTTC. The encoded protein is CGVRTGFAYEQYF.

Turning to this clonotype: Germline and junction disagree at one end, which may indicate a read error. The chain is built from TRBV4-3 and TRBJ2-7, with D hard to call. This CDR3 contains 15 residues. Germline lookup yields CDR1 LGHNA and CDR2 YSLEER. The CDR3 nucleotides are TGCGTCAGCAGCCAAGAATTAGCAGCCGTCTACGAGCAGTACTTC. Translation gives CVSSQELAAVYEQYF.

This clonotype was counted between two and nine times. V usage is TRBV7-9 and J usage is TRBJ2-1; D gene unclear. Germline CDR1 is SEHNR and CDR2 is FQNEAQ (reference sequence). The CDR3 loop spans 14 amino acids. V gave up 1 base and J gave up 5 bases, with 9 bases separating them. CDR3 in amino acids: CASSLVSTHNEQFF. CDR3 nucleotide sequence: TGTGCCAGCAGCTTAGTGTCGACTCACAATGAGCAGTTCTTC.

The V call is TRBV6-2 or TRBV6-3, the J call TRBJ2-7; tentatively, D is TRBD1 or TRBD2 (6 bases each). With the DNA end fitting TRBJ2-4 better, the J assignment may be wrong. The CDR3 extends over 15 amino acids. Germline assignment: CDR1 MNHEY and CDR2 SVGEGT. Here the CDR3 DNA reads TGTGCCAGCAGTTACGGGGGCGGAGAGCGGGACATTCAGTACTTC. It specifies CASSYGGGERDIQYF.

The rearrangement joins TRBV10-3 to TRBJ2-6, with D perhaps matching TRBD1 (6 bases). V shed 8 bases and J shed 8 bases, with 16 bases lying between them. This CDR3 comprises 14 residues. Germline V CDR1 and CDR2: ENHRY, SYGVKD. The CDR3 nucleotides read TGTGCCATCGCTGGGGACAAAGGAACCAACGTCCTGACTTTC. Translating gives CAIAGDKGTNVLTF.

This clonotype has a single count. Its ends do not fully match the called genes, so a read error is possible. V gene TRBV7-2 combines with J gene TRBJ2-3; 7 bases are a match to TRBD1. The CDR3 totals 16 residues. Germline CDR1 is SGHTA and CDR2 is FQGNSA. The CDR3 here is CVSSFGGQTFTDTQYF. CDR3 DNA: TGTGTCAGCAGCTTTGGGGGACAGACGTTCACAGATACGCAGTATTTT.

The J gene is TRBJ2-1, the V gene TRBV20-1; D unclear. V was shortened by 3 bases and J by 7 bases, with 13 bases between the two germline ends. The CDR3 totals 13 residues. Germline lookup yields CDR1 DFQATT and CDR2 SNEGSKA (reference sequence). The CDR3 region has the DNA TGCAGTGCTAGGCCAACACCCGGGAATGAGCAGTTCTTC. It codes for CSARPTPGNEQFF.

This clonotype turned up a few times. The chain has TRBV7-3 and TRBJ2-1; the D gene is possibly TRBD1 (5 bases). In germline, CDR1 is SGHTA, CDR2 FQGTGA. Trimming stripped 5 bases from V and 13 bases from J, with 21 bases between. The CDR3 length is 14 residues. CDR3 bases: TGTGCCAGCAGCCCCGGACATTCTCAAGAGACCCAGTTCTTC. Protein sequence: CASSPGHSQETQFF.

The chain links TRBV5-1 to TRBJ2-5, with 12 bases fitting TRBD2. After removal of 9 bases from V and 11 bases from J, the junction contained 17 bases not matched to a gene. This CDR3 is 15 amino acids long. Germline V gene sequence: CDR1 SGHRS, CDR2 YFSETQ. The CDR3 sequence is CATQSTSGRHNEQYF. Here the CDR3 DNA reads TGCGCCACCCAATCAACTAGCGGGAGGCACAATGAGCAGTACTTC.

This chain joins TRBV6-5 and TRBJ2-7, with 9 bases identical to TRBD1. The V and J ends lost 2 bases and 4 bases, in that order; junction bases with no gene match: 6. Germline loops: CDR1 MNHEY, CDR2 SVGAGI. The CDR3 loop spans 15 amino acids. CDR3 DNA sequence: TGTGCCAGCAGTTACGGGACAGGGCCGCCTTACGAGCAGTACTTC. It yields the protein CASSYGTGPPYEQYF.

J is TRBJ2-6 and V is TRBV3-1, with D uncertain. Trimming stripped 0 bases from V and 2 bases from J, with 17 bases between. Germline V gives CDR1 LGHDT, CDR2 YNNKEL (reference sequence). CDR3 length: 19 residues. The CDR3 spells CASSQDQRFSLAGANVLTF. Written as DNA, the CDR3 is TGTGCCAGCAGCCAAGATCAGAGATTCTCTCTCGCTGGGGCCAACGTCCTGACTTTC.

This clonotype was observed at least ten times. This chain uses TRBV10-3 with TRBJ2-3; 9 positions match TRBD1. CDR1 ENHRY and CDR2 SYGVKD come from the germline V gene. This CDR3 region has 12 residues. V lost 11 bases to trimming and J lost 4 bases; unmatched junction nucleotides: 4. Here the CDR3 reads CASRTGADTQYF. The CDR3 bases are TGTGCCTCCCGGACAGGGGCAGATACGCAGTATTTT.

On this clonotype: This may be a read error: a much more frequent sequence differs by one nucleotide. The chain joins TRBV29-1 to TRBJ2-3, with a weak D call TRBD2 (5 bases). Trimming left V 1 base short and J 8 bases short, with 19 bases between. The CDR3 spans 15 residues. CDR1 SQVTM and CDR2 ANQGSEA come from the germline V gene. CDR3 amino acids: CSVEASLGVRGTQYF. The CDR3 nucleotides are TGCAGCGTTGAAGCCTCGCTGGGAGTCAGAGGTACGCAGTATTTT.

With respect to this clonotype: Sequence at one end of the junction differs from germline and may be a read error. V and J are TRBV7-7 and TRBJ2-1, with D possibly being TRBD1 (5 bases). The CDR3 loop spans 14 amino acids. Germline loops: CDR1 SSHAT, CDR2 FNYEAQ (reference sequence). Here the CDR3 DNA reads TGTGCTAGCACCCGGAAAGGGGATGACGATGAGCAGTTCTTC. Its protein is CASTRKGDDDEQFF.

The rearrangement joins TRBV27 to TRBJ2-3, with TRBD2 as a possible D gene (6 bases). CDR1 MNHEY and CDR2 SMNVEV come from the germline V gene (reference sequence). This CDR3 is built from 14 residues. Trimming took off 5 bases at V and 4 bases at J, with 13 bases between the two ends. As DNA, the CDR3 is TGTGCCAGCAGTCCCCGACTAGTTTCAGATACGCAGTATTTT. Translated: CASSPRLVSDTQYF.

The rearrangement joins TRBV28 to TRBJ2-1; the D is unclear. The CDR3 contains 14 residues. Germline V gene sequence: CDR1 MDHEN, CDR2 SYDVKM. The V and J ends lost 4 bases and 4 bases respectively, with 11 bases between them. CDR3 DNA sequence: TGTGCCAGCAGTTCCCCCGCATTGTACAATGAGCAGTTCTTC. Amino acids: CASSSPALYNEQFF.

There are a few counts of this clonotype. This chain uses TRBV12-3 or TRBV12-4 with TRBJ2-7; 8 bases fit TRBD2. The CDR3 covers 16 residues. V was pared by 6 bases and J by 7 bases, with 17 bases of the junction left unmatched. CDR3 region: CASRTAGAAGGGEQYF. The CDR3 bases are TGTGCCAGCAGAACAGCGGGGGCGGCGGGAGGAGGTGAGCAGTACTTC.

The V and J genes are TRBV7-9 and TRBJ2-1; 11 bases line up with TRBD1. From germline, CDR1 is SEHNR and CDR2 FQNEAQ (reference sequence). V shed 8 bases and J 4 bases; nucleotides not matched to a gene: 4. The CDR3 spans 14 residues. The CDR3 loop is CASQGQGGYNEQFF. CDR3 nucleotides: TGTGCCAGCCAGGGACAGGGGGGTTACAATGAGCAGTTCTTC. The complete variable domain, with remaining parts taken from reference TRBV7-9 and TRBJ2-1, reads DTGVSQNPRHKITKRGQNVTFRCDPISEHNRLYWYRQTLGQGPEFLTYFQNEAQLEKSRLLSDRFSAERPKGSFSTLEIQRTEQGDSAMYLCASQGQGGYNEQFFGPGTRLTVL.

The rearrangement uses TRBV2 and TRBJ2-5; TRBD1 is a possible D gene (6 bases). Germline values: CDR1 SNHLY, CDR2 FYNNEI. The CDR3 totals 11 residues. V lost 6 bases to trimming and J lost 11 bases, with 13 bases between them. DNA for the CDR3: TGTGCCAGCAGCACAAGGACAGAGCAGTACTTC. Its translation is CASSTRTEQYF.